This entry describes one T cell receptor (beta chain). The antigen remains undetermined. Profiled with immunoSEQ multiplex PCR; TCRdb holds only in-frame clones, not every one. This table has tens of thousands of clones, around 88% appearing once. The CDR3 totals 13 residues. CDR1 and CDR2 from the germline V gene are SNHLY and FYNNEI. V lost 7 bases and J 8 bases, leaving 17 bases between the germline ends. This sample was taken from a study of OX40 agonist ivuxolimab in advanced cancers. For the study at large: Dose-escalation patients suffered from hepatocellular carcinoma, melanoma, renal cell or head and neck cancer.

Points from the study as a whole: Within 6 weeks, CD4+ and CD8+ blood T cells expanded clonally at 0.1 to 3.0 mg/kg. Fewer expanded clones were found on average in CD4+ than in CD8+ T cells.

The rearrangement uses TRBV2 and TRBJ1-2; the D is unclear. The source material was CD4+ or CD8+ T cells sorted from blood, sampled in a trial of the OX40 agonist ivuxolimab. This clonotype was sampled from an adult with an advanced solid tumor such as melanoma, head and neck, liver or kidney cancer. CDR3 residues: CASMTRAGQGYTF. In nucleotides, the CDR3 is TGTGCCAGCATGACACGGGCTGGGCAAGGCTACACCTTC.